This T cell receptor beta chain was documented in a study of blood T cell repertoires in COVID-19. For the study at large: Sites in the United States, Italy and Spain provided acute and convalescent COVID-19 samples.

The method was immunoSEQ multiplex PCR; TCRdb's version includes in-frame clones alone and lacks a portion of them. The sample lists approximately 110,000 clones; roughly nine tenths were seen once. The V and J ends lost 6 bases and 6 bases, in that order; junction bases with no gene match: 8. CDR3 length equals 14 residues. Germline-derived CDR1 and CDR2 are SGHTA and FQGNSA. The chain links TRBV7-2 to TRBJ1-2; 9 nucleotides agree with TRBD1. The TCR comes from a woman older than 75 with acute or convalescent COVID-19. Specimen: peripheral blood. The chain's CDR3 is CASSLPGTGHGYTF. The DNA of the CDR3 is TGTGCCAGCAGTTTACCCGGGACAGGGCATGGCTACACCTTC.